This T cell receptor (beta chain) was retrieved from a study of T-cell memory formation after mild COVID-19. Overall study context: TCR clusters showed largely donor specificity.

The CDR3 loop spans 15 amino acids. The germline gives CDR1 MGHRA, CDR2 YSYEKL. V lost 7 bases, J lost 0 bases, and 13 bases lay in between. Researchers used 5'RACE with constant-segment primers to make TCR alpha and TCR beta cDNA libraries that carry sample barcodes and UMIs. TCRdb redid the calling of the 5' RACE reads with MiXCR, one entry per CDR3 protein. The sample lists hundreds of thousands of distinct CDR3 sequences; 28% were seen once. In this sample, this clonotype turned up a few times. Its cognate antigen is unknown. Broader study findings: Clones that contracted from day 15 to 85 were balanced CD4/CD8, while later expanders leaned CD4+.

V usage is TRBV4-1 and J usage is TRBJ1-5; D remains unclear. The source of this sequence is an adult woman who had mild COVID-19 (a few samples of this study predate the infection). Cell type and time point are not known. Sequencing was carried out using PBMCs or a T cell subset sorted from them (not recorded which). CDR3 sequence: CASTPGQFSNQPQHF. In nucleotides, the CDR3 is TGCGCCAGCACCCCCGGGCAATTTAGCAATCAGCCCCAGCATTTT.